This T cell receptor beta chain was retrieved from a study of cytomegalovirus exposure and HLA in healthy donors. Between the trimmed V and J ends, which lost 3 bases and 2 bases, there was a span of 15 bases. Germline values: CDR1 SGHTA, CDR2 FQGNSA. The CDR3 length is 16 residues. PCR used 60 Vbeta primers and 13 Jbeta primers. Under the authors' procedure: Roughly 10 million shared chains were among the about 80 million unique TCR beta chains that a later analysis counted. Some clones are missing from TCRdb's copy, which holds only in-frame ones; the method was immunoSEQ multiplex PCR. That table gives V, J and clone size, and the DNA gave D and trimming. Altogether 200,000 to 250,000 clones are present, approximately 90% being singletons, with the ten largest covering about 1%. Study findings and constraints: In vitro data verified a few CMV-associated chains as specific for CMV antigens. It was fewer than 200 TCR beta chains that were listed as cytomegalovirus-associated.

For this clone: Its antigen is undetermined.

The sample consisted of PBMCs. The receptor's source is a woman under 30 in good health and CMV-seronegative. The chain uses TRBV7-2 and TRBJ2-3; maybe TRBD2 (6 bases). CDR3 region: CASSLHFGRLTDTQYF. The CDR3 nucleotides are TGTGCCAGCAGCTTGCACTTCGGGAGACTCACAGATACGCAGTATTTT.